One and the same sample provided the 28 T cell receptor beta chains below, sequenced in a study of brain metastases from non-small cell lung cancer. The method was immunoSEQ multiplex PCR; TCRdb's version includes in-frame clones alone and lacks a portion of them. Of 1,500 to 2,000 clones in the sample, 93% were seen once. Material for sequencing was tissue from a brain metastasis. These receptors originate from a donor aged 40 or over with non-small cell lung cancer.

CDR3 in DNA: TGCAGCGTCCTCCGGGGACTGAACACTGAAGCTTTCTTT. This sequence encodes CSVLRGLNTEAFF. This rearrangement joins TRBV29-1 to TRBJ1-1; tentatively, D is TRBD1 (5 bases). This CDR3 region has 13 residues. Germline V lookup: CDR1 SQVTM, CDR2 ANQGSEA. V lost 6 bases and J 0 bases, leaving 11 bases between the germline ends.

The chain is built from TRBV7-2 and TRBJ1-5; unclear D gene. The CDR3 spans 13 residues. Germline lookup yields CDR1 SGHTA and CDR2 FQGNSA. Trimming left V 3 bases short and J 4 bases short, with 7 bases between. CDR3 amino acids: CASSFESNQPQHF. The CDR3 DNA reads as TGTGCCAGCAGCTTCGAATCTAATCAGCCCCAGCATTTT. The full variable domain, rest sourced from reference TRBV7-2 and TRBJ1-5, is GAGVSQSPSNKVTEKGKDVELRCDPISGHTALYWYRQSLGQGLEFLIYFQGNSAPDKSGLPSDRFSAERTGGSVSTLTIQRTQQEDSAVYLCASSFESNQPQHFGDGTRLSIL.

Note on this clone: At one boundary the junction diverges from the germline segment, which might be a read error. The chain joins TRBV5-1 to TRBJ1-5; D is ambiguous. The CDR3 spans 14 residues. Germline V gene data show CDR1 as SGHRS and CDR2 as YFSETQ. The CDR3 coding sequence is TGCGCCAGTAGCTCGACTTACGGCAATCAGCCCCAGCATTTT. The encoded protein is CASSSTYGNQPQHF.

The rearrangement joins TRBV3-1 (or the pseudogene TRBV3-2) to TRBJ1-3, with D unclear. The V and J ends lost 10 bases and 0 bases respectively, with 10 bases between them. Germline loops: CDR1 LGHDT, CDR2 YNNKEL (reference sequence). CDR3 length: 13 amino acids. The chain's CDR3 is CATTPSSGNTIYF. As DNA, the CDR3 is TGTGCCACCACACCGAGCTCTGGAAACACCATATATTTT.

CDR3 nucleotide sequence: TGTGCCAGCAGTTCGCCGGACGATCAGCCCCAGCATTTT. The encoded protein is CASSSPDDQPQHF. V is TRBV6-6 and J is TRBJ1-5; no firm D call. The germline gives CDR1 MNHNY, CDR2 SVGAGI (reference sequence). With 4 bases removed from V and 5 bases from J, the gap between germline ends came to 9 bases. CDR3 length equals 13 residues.

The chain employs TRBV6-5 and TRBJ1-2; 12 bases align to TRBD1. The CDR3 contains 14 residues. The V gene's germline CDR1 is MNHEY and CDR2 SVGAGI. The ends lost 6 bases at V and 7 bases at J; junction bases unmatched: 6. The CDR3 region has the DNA TGTGCCAGCAGGAAGGGACAGGGGGCACGTGGCTACACCTTC. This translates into CASRKGQGARGYTF.

The CDR3 reads CASSWRDAYYEQYF. The CDR3 DNA reads TGTGCCAGCAGCTGGAGGGACGCTTACTACGAGCAGTACTTC. The chain is built from TRBV5-6 and TRBJ2-7, with D possibly TRBD2 on 6 matching bases. Trimming cost V 3 bases and J 3 bases, with 13 bases left between them. Germline V CDR1 and CDR2: SGHDT, YYEEEE. The CDR3 has 14 amino acids.

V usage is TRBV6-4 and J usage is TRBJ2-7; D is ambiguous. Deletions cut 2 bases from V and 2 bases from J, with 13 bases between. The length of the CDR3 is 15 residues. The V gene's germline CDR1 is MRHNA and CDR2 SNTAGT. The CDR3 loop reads CASSDSSVSAYEQYF. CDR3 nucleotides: TGTGCCAGCAGTGACAGTTCCGTCTCGGCCTACGAGCAGTACTTC.

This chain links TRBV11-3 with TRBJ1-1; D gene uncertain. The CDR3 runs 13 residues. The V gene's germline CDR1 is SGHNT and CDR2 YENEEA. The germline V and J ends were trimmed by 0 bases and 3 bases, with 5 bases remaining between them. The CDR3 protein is CASSLDPYTEAFF. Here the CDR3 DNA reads TGTGCCAGCAGCTTAGATCCTTACACTGAAGCTTTCTTT.

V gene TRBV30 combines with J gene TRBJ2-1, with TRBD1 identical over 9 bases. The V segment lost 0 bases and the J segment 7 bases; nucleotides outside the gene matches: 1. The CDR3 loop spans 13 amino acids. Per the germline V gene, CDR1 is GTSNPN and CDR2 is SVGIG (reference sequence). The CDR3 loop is CAWSVQGANEQFF. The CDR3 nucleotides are TGTGCCTGGAGTGTACAGGGGGCGAATGAGCAGTTCTTC. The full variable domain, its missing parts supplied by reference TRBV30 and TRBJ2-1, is SQTIHQWPATLVQPVGSPLSLECTVEGTSNPNLYWYRQAAGRGLQLLFYSVGIGQISSEVPQNLSASRPQDRQFILSSKKLLLSDSGFYLCAWSVQGANEQFFGPGTRLTVL.

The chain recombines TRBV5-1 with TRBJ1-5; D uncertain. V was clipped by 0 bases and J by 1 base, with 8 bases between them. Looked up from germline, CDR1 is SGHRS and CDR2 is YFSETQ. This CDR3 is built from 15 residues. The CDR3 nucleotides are TGCGCCAGCAGCTTGGAATGGGGAAGCAATCAGCCCCAGCATTTT. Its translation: CASSLEWGSNQPQHF. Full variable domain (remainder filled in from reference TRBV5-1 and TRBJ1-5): KAGVTQTPRYLIKTRGQQVTLSCSPISGHRSVSWYQQTPGQGLQFLFEYFSETQRNKGNFPGRFSGRQFSNSRSEMNVSTLELGDSALYLCASSLEWGSNQPQHFGDGTRLSIL.

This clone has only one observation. CDR3 coding DNA: TGTGCCAGCAGCTTAATGCTGTATGGGGGTGGGTCAGATACGCAGTATTTT. Encoded protein: CASSLMLYGGGSDTQYF. V and J are TRBV7-3 and TRBJ2-3, with D perhaps assigned TRBD1 or TRBD2 (5 bases each). This CDR3 region has 17 residues. Trimming pared 1 base from V and 4 bases from J, leaving 18 bases between. Germline lookup yields CDR1 SGHTA and CDR2 FQGTGA. Complete variable domain (other parts from reference TRBV7-3 and TRBJ2-3): GAGVSQTPSNKVTEKGKYVELRCDPISGHTALYWYRQSLGQGPEFLIYFQGTGAADDSGLPNDRFFAVRPEGSVSTLKIQRTERGDSAVYLCASSLMLYGGGSDTQYFGPGTRLTVL.

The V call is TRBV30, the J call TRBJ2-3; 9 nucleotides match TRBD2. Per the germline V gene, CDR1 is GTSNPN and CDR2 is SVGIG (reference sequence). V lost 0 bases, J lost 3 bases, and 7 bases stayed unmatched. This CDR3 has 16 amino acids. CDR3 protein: CAWSVFGRGGTDTQYF. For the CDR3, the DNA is TGTGCCTGGAGTGTCTTTGGGCGGGGGGGAACAGATACGCAGTATTTT.

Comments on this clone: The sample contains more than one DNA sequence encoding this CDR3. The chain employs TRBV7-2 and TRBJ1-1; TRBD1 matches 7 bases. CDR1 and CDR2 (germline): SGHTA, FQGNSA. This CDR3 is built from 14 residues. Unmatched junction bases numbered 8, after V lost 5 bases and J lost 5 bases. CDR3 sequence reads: CASSPTGSRTEAFF. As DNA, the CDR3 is TGTGCCAGCAGCCCGACAGGGTCGAGAACTGAAGCTTTCTTT.

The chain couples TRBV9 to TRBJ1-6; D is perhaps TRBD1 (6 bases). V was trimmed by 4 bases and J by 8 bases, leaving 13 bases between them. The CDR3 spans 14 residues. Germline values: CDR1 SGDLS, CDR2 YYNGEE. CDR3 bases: TGTGCCAGCAGCTCTAGACAGGCCTATTCACCCCTCCACTTT. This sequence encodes CASSSRQAYSPLHF.

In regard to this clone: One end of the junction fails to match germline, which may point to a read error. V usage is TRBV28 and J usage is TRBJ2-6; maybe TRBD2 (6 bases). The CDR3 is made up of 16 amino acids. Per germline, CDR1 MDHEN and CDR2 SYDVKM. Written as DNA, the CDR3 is TGTGCCAGCAGTTTAGGGACTCTCTCTGGGGTCAACGTCCTGACTTTC. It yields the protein CASSLGTLSGVNVLTF.

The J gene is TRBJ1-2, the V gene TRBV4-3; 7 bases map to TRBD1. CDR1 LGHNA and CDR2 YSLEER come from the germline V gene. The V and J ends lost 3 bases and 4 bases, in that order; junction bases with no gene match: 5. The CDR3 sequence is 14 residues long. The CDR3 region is CASSQTGLPYGYTF. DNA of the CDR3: TGCGCCAGCAGCCAGACAGGGTTACCCTATGGCTACACCTTC.

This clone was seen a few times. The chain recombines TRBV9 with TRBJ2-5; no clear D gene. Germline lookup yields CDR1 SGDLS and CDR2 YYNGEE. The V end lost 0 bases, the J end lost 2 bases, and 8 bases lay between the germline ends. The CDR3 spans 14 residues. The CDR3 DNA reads TGTGCCAGCAGCGTAGACTTAATACAAGAGACCCAGTACTTC. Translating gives CASSVDLIQETQYF.

CDR3 amino acids: CASSRSGAREKLFF. The CDR3 DNA sequence: TGTGCCAGCAGCCGGTCGGGGGCCCGAGAAAAACTGTTTTTT. V and J are TRBV6-5 and TRBJ1-4, with a possible D match to TRBD1 (6 bases). Trimming removed 6 bases at V and 8 bases at J, with 16 bases between. This CDR3 region has 14 residues. Germline-derived CDR1 and CDR2 are MNHEY and SVGAGI.

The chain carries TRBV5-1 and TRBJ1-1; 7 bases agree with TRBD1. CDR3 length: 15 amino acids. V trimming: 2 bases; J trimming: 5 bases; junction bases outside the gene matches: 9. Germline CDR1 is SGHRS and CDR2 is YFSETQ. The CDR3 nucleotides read TGCGCCAGCAGCTTAAACCGACAGGGTGGGACTGAAGCTTTCTTT. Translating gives CASSLNRQGGTEAFF.

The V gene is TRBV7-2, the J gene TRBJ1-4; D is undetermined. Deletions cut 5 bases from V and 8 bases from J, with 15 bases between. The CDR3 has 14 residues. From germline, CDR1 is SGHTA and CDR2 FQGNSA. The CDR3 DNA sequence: TGTGCCAGCAGCCCTCAGGTCGAGCGGGAAAAACTGTTTTTT. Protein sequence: CASSPQVEREKLFF.

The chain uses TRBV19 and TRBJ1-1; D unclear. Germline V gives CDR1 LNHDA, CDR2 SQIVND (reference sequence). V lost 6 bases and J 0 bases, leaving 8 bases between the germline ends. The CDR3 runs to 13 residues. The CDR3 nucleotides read TGTGCCAGTAGGTACAGAGTGAACACTGAAGCTTTCTTT. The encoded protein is CASRYRVNTEAFF. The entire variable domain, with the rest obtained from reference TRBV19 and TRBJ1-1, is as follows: DGGITQSPKYLFRKEGQNVTLSCEQNLNHDAMYWYRQDPGQGLRLIYYSQIVNDFQKGDIAEGYSVSREKKESFPLTVTSAQKNPTAFYLCASRYRVNTEAFFGQGTRLTVV.

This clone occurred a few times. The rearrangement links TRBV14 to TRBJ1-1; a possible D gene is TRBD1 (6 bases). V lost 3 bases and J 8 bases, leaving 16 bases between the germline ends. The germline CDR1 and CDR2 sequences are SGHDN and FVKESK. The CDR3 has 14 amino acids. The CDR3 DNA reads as TGTGCCAGCAGCCAGGAAGGGGGACCCTTCGAAGCTTTCTTT. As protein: CASSQEGGPFEAFF.

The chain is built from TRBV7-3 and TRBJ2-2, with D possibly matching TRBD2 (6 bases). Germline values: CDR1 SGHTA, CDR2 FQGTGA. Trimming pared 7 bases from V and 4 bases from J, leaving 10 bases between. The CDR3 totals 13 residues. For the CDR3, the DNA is TGTGCCAGCAAGGAGGGGCCCACCGGGGAGCTGTTTTTT. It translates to CASKEGPTGELFF.

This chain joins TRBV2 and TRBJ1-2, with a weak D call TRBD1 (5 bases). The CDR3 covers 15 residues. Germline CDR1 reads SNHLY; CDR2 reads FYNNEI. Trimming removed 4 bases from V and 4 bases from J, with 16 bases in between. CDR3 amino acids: CASSGDVSIGYGYTF. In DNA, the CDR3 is TGTGCCAGCAGTGGGGACGTTTCGATAGGCTATGGCTACACCTTC.

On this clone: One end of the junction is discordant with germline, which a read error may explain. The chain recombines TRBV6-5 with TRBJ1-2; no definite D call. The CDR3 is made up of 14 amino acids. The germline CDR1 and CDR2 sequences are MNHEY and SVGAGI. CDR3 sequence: CASSYSSGVGGYTF. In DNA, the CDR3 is TGTGCTAGCAGTTACTCGAGCGGGGTAGGTGGCTACACCTTT.

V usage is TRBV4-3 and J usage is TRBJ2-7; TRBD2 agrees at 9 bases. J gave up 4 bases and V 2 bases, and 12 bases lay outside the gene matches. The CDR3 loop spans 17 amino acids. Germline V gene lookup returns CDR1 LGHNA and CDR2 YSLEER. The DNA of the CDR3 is TGCGCCAGCAGCCAAAAGGCCCGAGCGGGGGGCCGATACGAGCAGTACTTC. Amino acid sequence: CASSQKARAGGRYEQYF.

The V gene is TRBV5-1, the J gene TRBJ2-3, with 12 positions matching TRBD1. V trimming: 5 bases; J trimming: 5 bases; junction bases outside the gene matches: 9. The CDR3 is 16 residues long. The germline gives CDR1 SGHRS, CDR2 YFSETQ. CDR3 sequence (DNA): TGCGCCAGCAGTTGGGGGGACAGGGGGCTTGTAGATACGCAGTATTTT. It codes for CASSWGDRGLVDTQYF.